The 14 T cell receptor beta chains in this list originate from one sample, sequenced in a study of T and B cells in COVID-19 patients (dated by TCRdb to about 2020). Genomic DNA extracted from blood was used in amounts of 250-500 ng for amplification of TRB repertoires. Reads for this sample came from an Illumina MiSeq. Multiplex PCR with BIOMED2 TRB-A/B primer pools was used to amplify TRB rearrangements. Through fastp at Q25 and MiXCR, TCRdb rebuilt clones from the public reads, retaining in-frame beta chains. Rows are combined by CDR3 protein, so each entry shows the most common genes and DNA. In all, the sample holds fewer than 5,000 distinct CDR3 sequences, and about a third of those were seen once. Clones ranked in the top ten supply 20% to 25% of the sample. Source material: blood. Receptor source: a human donor who had recovered from COVID-19.

Only a few counts were recorded for this clonotype. The chain combines TRBV6-2 or TRBV6-3 with TRBJ1-5; no clear D. The CDR3 sequence is 13 residues long. The germline V gene encodes CDR1 MNHEY and CDR2 SVGEGT. Deletions cut 2 bases from V and 4 bases from J, with 6 bases between. The CDR3 protein is CASSYTENQPQHF. CDR3 in DNA: TGTGCCAGCAGTTACACCGAAAATCAGCCCCAGCATTTT.

The V and J genes are TRBV5-1 and TRBJ2-3, with 8 bases aligning to TRBD2. Germline lookup yields CDR1 SGHRS and CDR2 YFSETQ. This CDR3 is built from 15 residues. The trim removed 2 bases at V and 5 bases at J, leaving 7 bases unmatched. The CDR3 bases are TGCGCCAGCAGCTTTCGGGGGGGCTCGGGAGATACGCAGTATTTT. It encodes CASSFRGGSGDTQYF.

The chain uses TRBV5-5 and TRBJ2-2, with TRBD2 matching 11 bases. This CDR3 contains 16 residues. Germline loops: CDR1 SGHKS, CDR2 YYEKEE (reference sequence). With V trimmed by 0 bases and J by 5 bases, 3 bases remained unmatched. CDR3 sequence (DNA): TGTGCCAGCAGCTTGGTACTAGCGGGAGAGACCGGGGAGCTGTTTTTT. Translated, it gives CASSLVLAGETGELFF.

This chain joins TRBV19 and TRBJ1-5, with a possible D match to TRBD1 (5 bases). The length of the CDR3 is 13 residues. The germline CDR1 and CDR2 sequences are LNHDA and SQIVND (reference sequence). V lost 3 bases to trimming and J lost 4 bases, with 7 bases between them. The CDR3 sequence: CASSMGGNQPQHF. CDR3 sequence (DNA): TGTGCCAGTAGTATGGGGGGGAATCAGCCCCAGCATTTT.

The gene calls are TRBV18 and TRBJ2-2; 7 bases map to TRBD1. The trim removed 4 bases at V and 6 bases at J, leaving 5 bases unmatched. This CDR3 region has 14 residues. Germline assignment: CDR1 KGHSH and CDR2 LQKENI. CDR3 protein: CASSLQGQSGELFF. CDR3 nucleotides: TGTGCCAGCTCACTCCAGGGACAGTCCGGGGAGCTGTTTTTT.

The chain employs TRBV6-2 or TRBV6-3 and TRBJ1-4; maybe TRBD1 (5 bases). V dropped 0 bases and J dropped 5 bases, with 10 bases sitting between them. CDR3 length: 15 residues. From germline, CDR1 is MNHEY and CDR2 SVGEGT. The CDR3 region is CASSYSKTGNEKLFF. CDR3 bases: TGTGCCAGCAGTTACTCGAAAACAGGAAATGAAAAACTGTTTTTT.

In its sample, this clonotype is medium-sized (0.01 to 0.1%). The chain couples TRBV19 to TRBJ2-7, with TRBD2 as a possible D gene (5 bases). The V gene's germline CDR1 is LNHDA and CDR2 SQIVND (reference sequence). The CDR3 has 15 amino acids. V lost 3 bases and J 3 bases, leaving 15 bases between the germline ends. As DNA, the CDR3 is TGTGCCAGTAGTATCTCCCTTTCGGCGGGCTACGAGCAGTACTTC. It encodes CASSISLSAGYEQYF.

The chain carries TRBV11-1 and TRBJ2-3; TRBD2 aligns across 9 bases. This CDR3 has 15 residues. Unmatched junction bases numbered 3, after V lost 3 bases and J lost 2 bases. Germline CDR1 SGHAT, CDR2 FQDESV (reference sequence). CDR3 coding DNA: TGTGCCAGCAGCTTTCTAGCGGGACCCACAGATACGCAGTATTTT. It codes for CASSFLAGPTDTQYF.

The chain has TRBV5-5 and TRBJ2-3, with TRBD2 matching over 11 bases. From germline, CDR1 is SGHKS and CDR2 YYEKEE (reference sequence). With V trimmed by 0 bases and J by 4 bases, 16 bases remained unmatched. The length of the CDR3 is 20 residues. CDR3 sequence reads: CASSLVSWTSGLGAPDTQYF. CDR3 coding DNA: TGTGCCAGCAGCTTGGTTTCTTGGACTAGCGGGTTGGGGGCCCCAGATACGCAGTATTTT.

Judged by abundance, this clonotype is medium-sized. The chain links TRBV19 to TRBJ2-6; D unresolved. Germline V gene lookup returns CDR1 LNHDA and CDR2 SQIVND (reference sequence). This CDR3 has 13 residues. V lost 7 bases to trimming and J lost 2 bases, with 6 bases between them. CDR3 in amino acids: CASTPTGANVLTF. For the CDR3, the DNA is TGTGCCAGTACGCCTACTGGGGCCAACGTCCTGACTTTC.

To note about this clonotype: A much larger clone differs from this one at a single base, so this may be a read error. The V gene is TRBV19, the J gene TRBJ2-5, with 12 bases aligning to TRBD2. There are 15 residues in the CDR3. CDR1 LNHDA and CDR2 SQIVND come from the germline V gene (reference sequence). The trim removed 7 bases at V and 4 bases at J, leaving 7 bases unmatched. The CDR3: CASMVTSGSGETQYF. For the CDR3, the DNA is TGTGCCAGTATGGTGACTAGCGGGAGTGGAGAGACCCAGTACTTC.

This clonotype was picked up a small number of times. The chain uses TRBV19 and TRBJ1-1, with TRBD1 matching over 7 bases. The CDR3 is 16 amino acids. The ends lost 3 bases at V and 3 bases at J; junction bases unmatched: 10. CDR1 and CDR2 (germline): LNHDA, SQIVND (reference sequence). The DNA of the CDR3 is TGTGCCAGTAGTATTCTTGTGTCAGGGGGTGACACTGAAGCTTTCTTT. Amino acid sequence: CASSILVSGGDTEAFF.

The chain joins TRBV5-5 to TRBJ1-2; D not certain. V lost 0 bases and J lost 2, with 8 bases in between. This CDR3 region has 14 residues. Germline V gene data show CDR1 as SGHKS and CDR2 as YYEKEE (reference sequence). CDR3 protein: CASSLGRSNYGYTF. The DNA of the CDR3 is TGTGCCAGCAGCTTGGGACGATCGAACTATGGCTACACCTTC.

The chain has TRBV6-5 and TRBJ2-5; D possibly corresponds to TRBD1 (6 bases). Trimming took 5 bases from V and 5 from J, leaving 15 bases between them. Germline V lookup: CDR1 MNHEY, CDR2 SVGAGI. This CDR3 has 14 residues. Here the CDR3 reads CASSTLSGAETQYF. DNA for the CDR3: TGTGCCAGCAGTACCTTATCAGGGGCTGAGACCCAGTACTTC.